The 32 T cell receptor beta chains given below trace back to one sample, sequenced in a study of PD-1 blockade in classical Hodgkin lymphoma. Only in-frame clones appear in the TCRdb table, and some are missing; sequencing was by immunoSEQ multiplex PCR. The sample yields tens of thousands of clones, about three quarters seen once. Every one of the patients relapsed after autologous stem cell transplantation (brentuximab vedotin exposure was variable). Sequencing used peripheral blood mononuclear cells (PBMCs), obtained at baseline. These TCRs come from a human donor with classical Hodgkin lymphoma.

The chain joins TRBV6-5 to TRBJ1-2; D not certain. The CDR3 consists of 14 residues. The V end was cut by 10 bases, the J end by 0 bases, with 15 bases between. The germline V gene encodes CDR1 MNHEY and CDR2 SVGAGI. In nucleotides, the CDR3 is TGTGCCACCATCTCAAGCCCCCCTAACTATGGCTACACCTTC. This encodes CATISSPPNYGYTF.

V and J are TRBV19 and TRBJ2-5, with D possibly matching TRBD1 (5 bases). V lost 0 bases, J lost 5 bases, and 13 bases lay in between. Germline assignment: CDR1 LNHDA and CDR2 SQIVND (reference sequence). The CDR3 consists of 15 residues. The CDR3: CASSIDGQPWETQYF. CDR3 DNA sequence: TGTGCCAGTAGTATAGATGGACAACCGTGGGAGACCCAGTACTTC.

CDR3 bases: TGTGCCAGCAGCGGCCCGAGGGGGGGAGGGACAGATACGCAGTATTTT. It is translated as CASSGPRGGGTDTQYF. This sequence joins TRBV6-6 and TRBJ2-3, with D possibly being TRBD2 (7 bases). The V end was cut by 6 bases, the J end by 3 bases, with 19 bases between. The CDR3 is made up of 16 amino acids. Germline V gives CDR1 MNHNY, CDR2 SVGAGI (reference sequence).

This chain uses TRBV30 with TRBJ2-7; D not certain. The V and J ends lost 0 bases and 4 bases respectively, with 4 bases between them. Germline V gene sequence: CDR1 GTSNPN, CDR2 SVGIG (reference sequence). This CDR3 contains 11 residues. The CDR3 loop is CAWSVAYEQYF. CDR3 sequence (DNA): TGTGCCTGGAGTGTAGCATACGAGCAGTACTTC.

V usage is TRBV4-1 and J usage is TRBJ1-1; D gene ambiguous. Trimming stripped 1 base from V and 6 bases from J, with 9 bases between. CDR3 size: 13 residues. Looked up from germline, CDR1 is MGHRA and CDR2 is YSYEKL. CDR3 residues: CASSQVLTPEAFF. CDR3 DNA: TGCGCCAGCAGCCAAGTGTTAACGCCTGAAGCTTTCTTT.

This clone turned up a few times. The chain joins TRBV19 to TRBJ2-2; D gene unclear. From germline, CDR1 is LNHDA and CDR2 SQIVND (reference sequence). V lost 0 bases to trimming and J lost 5 bases, with 4 bases between them. The CDR3 has 13 residues. The CDR3 here is CASSIDATGELFF. CDR3 sequence (DNA): TGTGCCAGTAGTATAGATGCTACCGGGGAGCTGTTTTTT.

In its sample, this clone was seen a few times. This sequence joins TRBV7-8 and TRBJ2-4, with D unresolved. CDR1 is SGHVS and CDR2 is FQNEAQ in the germline V gene. Trimming took 5 bases from V and 9 from J, leaving 11 bases between them. This CDR3 spans 12 amino acids. The CDR3 reads CASSATTGIQYF. CDR3 in DNA: TGTGCCAGCAGCGCGACGACGGGCATTCAGTACTTC.

Written as DNA, the CDR3 is TGTGCCAGCAGCTTATTAGGGCCGGGACAGGGAACCTACGAGCAGTACTTC. Protein: CASSLLGPGQGTYEQYF. J is TRBJ2-7 and V is TRBV11-2; 9 nucleotides line up with TRBD1. Germline values: CDR1 SGHAT, CDR2 FQNNGV. V was clipped by 2 bases and J by 2 bases; unmatched bases: 10. The CDR3 length is 17 residues.

The rearrangement links TRBV7-3 to TRBJ2-3, with 9 bases aligning to TRBD2. CDR1 SGHTA and CDR2 FQGTGA come from the germline V gene. The CDR3 has 12 residues. V dropped 3 bases and J dropped 13; count of bases not matched to a gene: 5. DNA for the CDR3: TGTGCCAGCAGCTTGTCTAGCGGGAATAAGTATTTT. This translates into CASSLSSGNKYF.

The V call is TRBV18, the J call TRBJ2-2; 9 bases match TRBD1. The CDR3 spans 16 residues. With 0 bases clipped from V and 3 bases from J, the junction kept 2 bases outside the gene matches. CDR1 and CDR2 (germline): KGHSH, LQKENI. The CDR3 here is CASSPPGQGDTGELFF. CDR3 nucleotides: TGTGCCAGCTCACCACCGGGACAGGGTGACACCGGGGAGCTGTTTTTT. Drawing the rest from reference TRBV18 and TRBJ2-2, the complete variable domain is NAGVMQNPRHLVRRRGQEARLRCSPMKGHSHVYWYRQLPEEGLKFMVYLQKENIIDESGMPKERFSAEFPKEGPSILRIQQVVRGDSAAYFCASSPPGQGDTGELFFGEGSRLTVL.

This chain joins TRBV4-1 and TRBJ1-1, with D maybe TRBD1 (5 bases). Germline CDR1 MGHRA, CDR2 YSYEKL. Trimming removed 4 bases from V and 0 bases from J, with 12 bases in between. There are 15 residues in the CDR3. The CDR3 loop reads CASSPSVGVNTEAFF. The CDR3 coding sequence is TGCGCCAGCAGCCCCTCGGTGGGGGTGAACACTGAAGCTTTCTTT.

The J gene is TRBJ2-7, the V gene TRBV5-1, with TRBD1 matching over 8 bases. CDR3 size: 14 residues. Unmatched junction bases numbered 6, after V lost 7 bases and J lost 0 bases. The V gene's germline CDR1 is SGHRS and CDR2 YFSETQ. The CDR3 is CASGPTGVSYEQYF. CDR3 in DNA: TGCGCCAGCGGACCGACAGGGGTCTCCTACGAGCAGTACTTC.

The J gene is TRBJ2-7, the V gene TRBV27, with no clear D. The V end was cut by 2 bases, the J end by 4 bases, with 6 bases between. This CDR3 comprises 12 residues. Germline lookup yields CDR1 MNHEY and CDR2 SMNVEV (reference sequence). CDR3 nucleotide sequence: TGTGCCAGCAGTTTAACCGGGTACGAGCAGTACTTC. It is translated as CASSLTGYEQYF.

The rearrangement uses TRBV7-2 and TRBJ2-7; D may match TRBD1 or TRBD2 (6 bases each). The V and J ends lost 5 bases and 6 bases respectively, with 20 bases between them. This CDR3 region has 15 residues. CDR1 and CDR2 from the germline V gene are SGHTA and FQGNSA. The CDR3 protein is CASSPMVGGWSEQYF. The CDR3 DNA follows: TGTGCCAGCAGCCCCATGGTAGGGGGGTGGTCCGAGCAGTACTTC.

On this clone: Other DNA sequences in this sample translate to the same CDR3. J is TRBJ1-4 and V is TRBV28; D gene uncertain. CDR3 length equals 13 residues. V gave up 4 bases and J gave up 0 bases, with 3 bases separating them. Germline V CDR1 and CDR2: MDHEN, SYDVKM. CDR3 region: CASSYSTNEKLFF. In DNA, the CDR3 is TGTGCCAGCAGTTATTCAACTAATGAAAAACTGTTTTTT.

This sequence joins TRBV28 and TRBJ2-3, with 8 positions matching TRBD2. The ends lost 3 bases at V and 4 bases at J; junction bases unmatched: 12. CDR3 length: 17 residues. Looked up from germline, CDR1 is MDHEN and CDR2 is SYDVKM. The CDR3 spells CASSLVGGAQGPDTQYF. Written as DNA, the CDR3 is TGTGCCAGCAGTTTGGTCGGGGGGGCCCAGGGTCCAGATACGCAGTATTTT.

The genes are TRBV6-5 and TRBJ1-1; possibly TRBD1 for D (5 bases). V was shortened by 6 bases and J by 5 bases, with 19 bases between the two germline ends. The CDR3 sequence is 15 residues long. CDR1 is MNHEY, CDR2 SVGAGI, per germline. The CDR3 protein is CASRDSGAGGTEAFF. In nucleotides, the CDR3 is TGTGCCAGCAGAGACTCCGGGGCTGGTGGGACTGAAGCTTTCTTT.

This clone was recorded a few times. The V gene is TRBV15, the J gene TRBJ2-1; a weak D match, TRBD1 (5 bases). This CDR3 comprises 15 residues. Trimming left V 1 base short and J 7 bases short, with 14 bases between. CDR1 and CDR2 from the germline V gene are LNHNV and YYDKDF (reference sequence). As DNA, the CDR3 is TGTGCCACCAGCAGAGGGGGCTACAGTAGTAATGAGCAGTTCTTC. Translating gives CATSRGGYSSNEQFF.

V gene TRBV30 combines with J gene TRBJ2-1; TRBD2 matches 11 bases. The ends lost 0 bases at V and 3 bases at J; junction bases unmatched: 4. The CDR3 runs 16 residues. CDR1 is GTSNPN, CDR2 SVGIG, per germline (reference sequence). In DNA, the CDR3 is TGTGCCTGGAGTGTAGGGCTAGCGGGAGGCTACAATGAGCAGTTCTTC. Amino acid sequence: CAWSVGLAGGYNEQFF.

This clone has a handful of counts. The chain couples TRBV6-6 to TRBJ1-1; no reliable D call. The germline gives CDR1 MNHNY, CDR2 SVGAGI (reference sequence). With 6 bases removed from V and 0 bases from J, the gap between germline ends came to 8 bases. The CDR3 runs to 13 residues. In DNA, the CDR3 is TGTGCCAGCAGCGGGAGCCTGAACACTGAAGCTTTCTTT. Translating gives CASSGSLNTEAFF.

CDR3 residues: CASSLVSGQGAYGYTF. The CDR3 DNA follows: TGCGCCAGCAGCTTGGTTTCGGGACAGGGGGCGTATGGCTACACCTTC. This sequence joins TRBV5-1 and TRBJ1-2, with 12 positions matching TRBD1. The CDR3 is 16 amino acids. CDR1 SGHRS and CDR2 YFSETQ come from the germline V gene. V lost 0 bases and J lost 5; bases outside the gene matches: 5.

This chain links TRBV4-1 with TRBJ2-3; 7 nucleotides match TRBD2. CDR1 and CDR2 (germline): MGHRA, YSYEKL. The CDR3 has 14 residues. Unmatched junction bases numbered 4, after V lost 0 bases and J lost 7 bases. The CDR3 DNA follows: TGCGCCAGCAGCCAAGACCCAGCGGGGAATACGCAGTATTTT. This codes for CASSQDPAGNTQYF.

This clone qualifies as medium-sized. The V and J genes are TRBV7-9 and TRBJ2-7; 10 bases line up with TRBD1. The CDR3 is 16 residues long. CDR1 is SEHNR and CDR2 is FQNEAQ in the germline V gene (reference sequence). Trimming removed 5 bases from V and 1 base from J; junction bases left unmatched: 8. This chain's CDR3 is CASSPNPGQGSYEQYF. In nucleotides, the CDR3 is TGTGCCAGCAGCCCAAACCCGGGACAGGGGTCCTACGAGCAGTACTTC.

The V gene is TRBV27, the J gene TRBJ1-1; TRBD1 might be the D (6 bases). V shed 5 bases and J shed 1 base, with 14 bases lying between them. The CDR3 loop spans 15 amino acids. Germline V gives CDR1 MNHEY, CDR2 SMNVEV (reference sequence). In nucleotides, the CDR3 is TGTGCCAGCAGTCTCCAGACAGGAAGGAACACTGAAGCTTTCTTT. This encodes CASSLQTGRNTEAFF.

V usage is TRBV27 and J usage is TRBJ2-1, with 11 bases aligning to TRBD2. V lost 6 bases, J lost 5 bases, and 6 bases stayed unmatched. CDR1 and CDR2 from the germline V gene are MNHEY and SMNVEV (reference sequence). This CDR3 has 15 residues. For the CDR3, the DNA is TGTGCCAGCAGACTTACTAGCGGGGGTGACAATGAGCAGTTCTTC. Translated, it gives CASRLTSGGDNEQFF.

This clone was seen a single time. This chain uses TRBV7-2 with TRBJ1-3, with D uncertain. This CDR3 is 14 amino acids long. Trimming took 3 bases from V and 0 from J, leaving 6 bases between them. CDR1 is SGHTA, CDR2 FQGNSA, per germline. The CDR3 bases are TGTGCCAGCAGCTTGAACCTCTCTGGAAACACCATATATTTT. It encodes CASSLNLSGNTIYF.

The V call is TRBV5-4, the J call TRBJ2-1; possibly TRBD2 for D (6 bases). This CDR3 contains 14 residues. The germline CDR1 and CDR2 sequences are SGHNT and YYREEE (reference sequence). Trimming left V 1 base short and J 6 bases short, with 11 bases between. Here the CDR3 reads CASSLRQEGNEQFF. In DNA form, the CDR3 reads TGTGCCAGCAGCTTGAGGCAGGAGGGCAATGAGCAGTTCTTC. Drawing the rest from reference TRBV5-4 and TRBJ2-1, the complete variable domain is ETGVTQSPTHLIKTRGQQVTLRCSSQSGHNTVSWYQQALGQGPQFIFQYYREEENGRGNFPPRFSGLQFPNYSSELNVNALELDDSALYLCASSLRQEGNEQFFGPGTRLTVL.

The chain joins TRBV29-1 to TRBJ1-1; D is uncertain. This CDR3 comprises 12 residues. The germline CDR1 and CDR2 sequences are SQVTM and ANQGSEA. V was pared by 8 bases and J by 1 base, with 11 bases between. CDR3 protein: CSSLDPNTEAFF. In DNA form, the CDR3 reads TGCAGCTCTCTAGACCCGAACACTGAAGCTTTCTTT.

This sequence joins TRBV5-1 and TRBJ1-6; 8 bases are a match to TRBD1. The length of the CDR3 is 16 residues. Germline CDR1 and CDR2: SGHRS and YFSETQ. The trim removed 3 bases at V and 5 bases at J, leaving 7 bases unmatched. The chain's CDR3 is CASSWNPGGNNSPLHF. The CDR3, as DNA: TGCGCCAGCAGCTGGAACCCAGGGGGCAATAATTCACCCCTCCACTTT. The whole variable domain, remainder taken from reference TRBV5-1 and TRBJ1-6, is KAGVTQTPRYLIKTRGQQVTLSCSPISGHRSVSWYQQTPGQGLQFLFEYFSETQRNKGNFPGRFSGRQFSNSRSEMNVSTLELGDSALYLCASSWNPGGNNSPLHFGNGTRLTVT.

This rearrangement joins TRBV7-2 to TRBJ1-5, with TRBD1 as a possible D gene (5 bases). The germline V gene has CDR1 SGHTA and CDR2 FQGNSA. This CDR3 is built from 16 residues. V gave up 0 bases and J gave up 4 bases, with 13 bases separating them. The CDR3 region is CASSLALTASNQPQHF. The CDR3, as DNA: TGTGCCAGCAGCTTAGCGCTGACAGCCTCTAATCAGCCCCAGCATTTT.

The gene calls are TRBV18 and TRBJ2-2; possible D gene TRBD1, 6 bases. Germline loops: CDR1 KGHSH, CDR2 LQKENI. V lost 9 bases to trimming and J lost 2 bases, with 13 bases between them. The CDR3 totals 14 residues. CDR3 nucleotides: TGTGCCAGTTTCCACAGGGAAAACACCGGGGAGCTGTTTTTT. Its translation: CASFHRENTGELFF.

This chain connects TRBV5-6 to TRBJ2-7, with a tentative D call TRBD2 (6 bases). V was trimmed by 4 bases and J by 2 bases, leaving 19 bases between them. The CDR3 has 16 residues. Germline CDR1 reads SGHDT; CDR2 reads YYEEEE. In DNA, the CDR3 is TGTGCCAGCAGCCCGATTCGGAGGGTAGGAGCCTACGAGCAGTACTTC. Its translation: CASSPIRRVGAYEQYF.